Listed here are 21 T cell receptor beta chains from one sample, sequenced in a study of blood T cells in healthy people across ages (dated by TCRdb to about 2015). Libraries were prepared through 5' RACE. TCRdb names Illumina HiSeq 2500 as the instrument used. A second PCR of about 7 to 12 cycles was run with a J-beta primer mix and a sample-barcoded 5' primer. TCRdb's own reprocessing of the public reads used fastp at Q25 and MiXCR and kept productive beta chains. Rows with a matching CDR3 protein are joined into one entry that keeps the most common DNA and genes. For this sample there are roughly 1.7 million distinct CDR3 sequences; about 35% appear just once. The top ten constitute approximately 11% of the sample. Sample: blood. Receptor source: a woman aged 25 to 45 in good health.

This clonotype was counted only a few times. The rearrangement joins TRBV6-1 to TRBJ1-5; no definite D call. The CDR3 is 14 residues long. Germline V CDR1 and CDR2: MNHNS, SASEGT. V lost 3 bases, J lost 7 bases, and 13 bases lay in between. CDR3 nucleotides: TGTGCCAGCAGTGATAGGTTAAGCCGACAGCCCCAGCATTTT. As protein: CASSDRLSRQPQHF.

The chain links TRBV7-9 to TRBJ2-3; D is undetermined. Germline CDR1 SEHNR, CDR2 FQNEAQ (reference sequence). With 5 bases removed from V and 9 bases from J, the gap between germline ends came to 12 bases. CDR3 length: 12 residues. CDR3 DNA sequence: TGTGCCAGCAGCCTAGAGTATACCACGCAGTATTTT. The encoded protein is CASSLEYTTQYF.

On this clonotype: A junction end diverges from the germline sequence, so it may reflect a read error. The chain couples TRBV4-2 to TRBJ2-3; 10 nucleotides align to TRBD2. Germline V gives CDR1 LGHNA, CDR2 YNFKEQ. The CDR3 sequence is 16 residues long. In DNA form, the CDR3 reads TGTGTCAGCAGCCTACGGACTAGCGGAGGTAGAGATACGCAGTATTTT. Translating gives CVSSLRTSGGRDTQYF.

This rearrangement joins TRBV6-5 to TRBJ2-7; 12 bases align to TRBD1. The CDR3 has 15 residues. V shed 6 bases and J 2 bases; nucleotides not matched to a gene: 5. The germline V gene encodes CDR1 MNHEY and CDR2 SVGAGI. This CDR3 reads CASRRRDRGPYEQYF. CDR3 in DNA: TGTGCCAGCAGGAGACGGGACAGGGGGCCCTACGAGCAGTACTTC.

The sample holds a few counts of this clonotype. The rearrangement joins TRBV5-1 to TRBJ1-1; D remains unclear. Trimming removed 1 base from V and 0 bases from J, with 7 bases in between. The CDR3 runs 14 residues. In germline, CDR1 is SGHRS, CDR2 YFSETQ. This CDR3 reads CASSLTALNTEAFF. CDR3 in DNA: TGCGCCAGCAGCTTGACCGCCTTGAACACTGAAGCTTTCTTT.

About this clonotype: This may arise from a read error, as a much more abundant clone is one base away. The J gene is TRBJ1-1, the V gene TRBV10-3; D uncertain. Germline CDR1 and CDR2: ENHRY and SYGVKD. The CDR3 runs 16 residues. The CDR3, as DNA: TGTACCATCAGCGAGGGTAGGCCCTCGATGAACACTGAAGCTTTCTTT. Translating it yields CTISEGRPSMNTEAFF.

The chain uses TRBV5-1 and TRBJ2-3, with D perhaps being TRBD1 or TRBD2 (5 bases each). Deletions cut 4 bases from V and 6 bases from J, with 15 bases between. Germline CDR1 reads SGHRS; CDR2 reads YFSETQ. The CDR3 totals 14 residues. CDR3 bases: TGCGCCAGCAGCCCGAGACGGGGCTGGGATACGCAGTATTTT. It is translated as CASSPRRGWDTQYF.

This clonotype has just a few counts. The chain recombines TRBV13 with TRBJ2-3, with 8 bases that match TRBD2. Germline CDR1 PRHDT, CDR2 FYEKMQ (reference sequence). V shed 4 bases, J shed 3 bases, and the junction held 12 bases outside the gene matches. The length of the CDR3 is 17 residues. The CDR3 bases are TGTGCCAGCAGCTCGAACATCGGGGGGGGAGATACAGATACGCAGTATTTT. Translation: CASSSNIGGGDTDTQYF.

This clonotype was seen only once. Just one base apart from a much larger clone, this may be a read error. V is TRBV20-1 and J is TRBJ2-7; either TRBD1 or TRBD2 may supply D (5 bases each). This CDR3 contains 17 residues. The germline V gene has CDR1 DFQATT and CDR2 SNEGSKA (reference sequence). The DNA of the CDR3 is TGCAATGCTAGAGGAGAGGTCGGGACCCAGACCACCTACGAGCAGTACTTC. Translating it yields CNARGEVGTQTTYEQYF.

The rearrangement joins TRBV12-3 or TRBV12-4 to TRBJ1-1, with D perhaps TRBD1 (6 bases). Trimming pared 8 bases from V and 1 base from J, leaving 14 bases between. The CDR3 runs 14 residues. The CDR3 DNA follows: TGTGCCAGCGGCCCGGGACATCAGAACACTGAAGCTTTCTTT. Its protein is CASGPGHQNTEAFF.

The chain couples TRBV12-3 or TRBV12-4 to TRBJ2-5; 9 bases are a match to TRBD2. V lost 5 bases, J lost 4 bases, and 14 bases stayed unmatched. The CDR3 is made up of 17 amino acids. CDR3 coding DNA: TGTGCCAGCAGTCTCGGGGCTGGCGGGGGGGCTGCAGAGACCCAGTACTTC. It encodes CASSLGAGGGAAETQYF.

V gene TRBV7-2 combines with J gene TRBJ2-1; TRBD2 aligns across 11 bases. The CDR3 runs to 18 residues. Germline-derived CDR1 and CDR2 are SGHTA and FQGNSA. V gave up 2 bases and J gave up 0 bases; unmatched junction bases: 6. CDR3 loop: CASSLLAGGTSSYNEQFF. In DNA, the CDR3 is TGTGCCAGCAGCTTACTAGCGGGGGGCACTAGCTCCTACAATGAGCAGTTCTTC. Using reference TRBV7-2 and TRBJ2-1 for the parts outside the CDR3, the full variable domain is GAGVSQSPSNKVTEKGKDVELRCDPISGHTALYWYRQSLGQGLEFLIYFQGNSAPDKSGLPSDRFSAERTGGSVSTLTIQRTQQEDSAVYLCASSLLAGGTSSYNEQFFGPGTRLTVL.

In this sample, this clonotype turned up a few times. This rearrangement joins TRBV27 to TRBJ2-7; TRBD2 is a possible D gene (5 bases). The V gene's germline CDR1 is MNHEY and CDR2 SMNVEV (reference sequence). Between the trimmed V and J ends, which lost 5 bases and 2 bases, there was a span of 19 bases. The CDR3 length is 16 residues. The CDR3 region has the DNA TGTGCCAGCAGTCCTATCGAGCTAGCTTTACCCTACGAGCAGTACTTC. Its protein is CASSPIELALPYEQYF.

This clonotype was counted between two and nine times. This rearrangement joins TRBV3-1 to TRBJ1-1; TRBD1 agrees at 7 bases. Trimming at V came to 4 bases and at J to 2 bases, leaving 4 bases not matched to a gene. The CDR3 spans 14 residues. The germline V gene has CDR1 LGHDT and CDR2 YNNKEL (reference sequence). The CDR3 sequence: CASSPRGTNTEAFF. CDR3 in DNA: TGTGCCAGCAGCCCCAGGGGGACAAACACTGAAGCTTTCTTT.

The sample holds a few counts of this clonotype. The chain is built from TRBV4-1 and TRBJ2-7; tentative D call: TRBD1 (6 bases). Trimming shortened V by 4 bases and J by 5 bases, and 12 bases separated the two germline ends. This CDR3 is built from 13 residues. Per germline, CDR1 MGHRA and CDR2 YSYEKL. The CDR3 loop is CASSPNRVNEQYF. The CDR3 coding sequence is TGCGCCAGCAGCCCGAACAGGGTTAACGAGCAGTACTTC.

This chain connects TRBV6-4 to TRBJ1-5, with 7 bases fitting TRBD1. CDR1 MRHNA and CDR2 SNTAGT come from the germline V gene. The CDR3 covers 20 residues. The J segment lost 0 bases and the V segment lost 0 bases, leaving 14 bases of the junction unmatched. CDR3 loop: CASSDSSSGDRPNSNQPQHF. In DNA form, the CDR3 reads TGTGCCAGCAGTGACTCAAGTTCGGGGGACAGACCCAATAGCAATCAGCCCCAGCATTTT.

This clonotype showed up just a few times. The chain is built from TRBV7-2 and TRBJ2-3; 11 bases agree with TRBD2. The CDR3 is 15 amino acids. V was clipped by 7 bases and J by 7 bases; unmatched bases: 10. Germline V CDR1 and CDR2: SGHTA, FQGNSA. CDR3 in amino acids: CASTPVAGGPNTQYF. The CDR3 DNA follows: TGTGCCAGCACCCCAGTAGCGGGGGGGCCGAATACGCAGTATTTT.

The genes are TRBV6-1 and TRBJ1-2; 7 bases align to TRBD1. This CDR3 is built from 14 residues. Trimming took 6 bases from V and 7 from J; bases not matched to a gene: 11. Germline V gene lookup returns CDR1 MNHNS and CDR2 SASEGT. CDR3 DNA sequence: TGTGCCAGCAGGGAAAATGACAGGGCAATTGGCTACACCTTC. This sequence encodes CASRENDRAIGYTF.

There are a few counts of this clonotype. This rearrangement joins TRBV13 to TRBJ2-1; D perhaps matches TRBD2 (5 bases). CDR1 is PRHDT and CDR2 is FYEKMQ in the germline V gene (reference sequence). The CDR3 totals 14 residues. Trimming removed 5 bases from V and 4 bases from J, with 12 bases in between. DNA for the CDR3: TGTGCCAGCAGCACTTTAGCGATTTACAATGAGCAGTTCTTC. Amino acid sequence: CASSTLAIYNEQFF.

The chain has TRBV20-1 and TRBJ2-7, with D perhaps matching TRBD1 (6 bases). Germline lookup yields CDR1 DFQATT and CDR2 SNEGSKA (reference sequence). V gave up 3 bases and J gave up 2 bases, with 11 bases separating them. The CDR3 is 13 amino acids. CDR3: CSASYRVAYEQYF. The CDR3 DNA reads TGCAGTGCTAGCTACAGGGTAGCCTACGAGCAGTACTTC.

This clonotype was seen only a few times. The chain uses TRBV7-9 and TRBJ1-2; perhaps TRBD1 as D (6 bases). The germline gives CDR1 SEHNR, CDR2 FQNEAQ (reference sequence). This CDR3 has 11 residues. With 11 bases removed from V and 6 bases from J, the gap between germline ends came to 13 bases. CDR3 region: CALPGAHGYTF. CDR3 nucleotide sequence: TGTGCCCTCCCGGGGGCGCATGGCTACACCTTC.